This TCR beta chain was sequenced for a study of blood T cell repertoires in COVID-19 (TCRdb year 2020). Context from the whole study: Collaborator samples came from the United States, Italy and Spain and covered acute and convalescent phases of COVID-19. The material from the prospective study consisted of cDNA or gDNA derived from T cells, B-cell-depleted T cells, or PBMCs. The dataset comprised deeply sampled blood TCRbeta repertoires from subjects exposed to, actively infected with, or recovered from COVID-19. The repertoires were made available in a free public database intended to serve as a resource for research on the immune response to SARS-CoV-2. The samples were drawn from two sources: the first 160 participants of the ongoing ImmuneRACE study, and some 1,300 subjects contributed by 6 global collaborators. Sample metadata almost always included a de-identified subject ID, COVID-19 status, age in years and sex. Where HLA class I and class II types were available, the types were taken from metadata supplied by the sample provider, not from assay-based typing. What the study reported, not specific to this receptor: The amount of clinical and demographic metadata varied by source and participant and was provided uncurated.

TCRbeta CDR3 regions were amplified from genomic DNA using the immunoSEQ Assay, a bias-controlled multiplex PCR. Turning to the authors' computational methods: The number of nucleated cells in each sample was estimated by amplification of reference gene primers within the assay. Sequence reads were collapsed and filtered to measure the absolute abundance of every unique TCRbeta CDR3 rearrangement. For each sample, productive Simpson clonality was calculated as the square root of Simpson's diversity index over productive rearrangements. TCRdb mirrors the immuneACCESS table, restricted to in-frame sequences. Some clones are absent from its copies; in checked studies, under half trace to an unresolved V gene, and the reason for the others is unknown. V and J calls and clone size are copied from that table; D and trimming were computed from the DNA. This sample gives about 190,000 clones in total; 70% to 90% of them show up just once. 6.2% of the sample goes to the ten largest clones.

The trim is 3 bases for V and 4 bases for J, with a gap of 10 bases between the germline ends. In the germline V gene (reference sequence), CDR1 corresponds to GTSNPN and CDR2 to SVGIG. Its CDR3 holds 13 amino acids, cysteine through phenylalanine. The read is trimmed to its CDR3 DNA, 39 bases read in frame from base 1. With regard to this clone: Which antigen it targets is not known. No base qualities exist here, and no much larger clone lies one base off it.

Samples from volunteer blood donors who had recovered from COVID-19 were contributed by a second Seattle source. Each collaborating institution followed its own protocols to collect whole blood in K2EDTA tubes. For TCRbeta analysis, collaborators shipped samples in one of three forms: frozen whole blood, isolated PBMCs, or DNA extracted from either of those sample types. This TCR came from a woman between 40 and 55 years old who had recovered from COVID-19. The sequencing sample was made of peripheral blood. The chain is assembled from TRBV30 and TRBJ1-5, with the identity of the D gene unclear. The DNA reads TGTGCCTGGAGCCTACGGGAGAATCAGCCCCAGCATTTT. The encoded protein is CAWSLRENQPQHF.